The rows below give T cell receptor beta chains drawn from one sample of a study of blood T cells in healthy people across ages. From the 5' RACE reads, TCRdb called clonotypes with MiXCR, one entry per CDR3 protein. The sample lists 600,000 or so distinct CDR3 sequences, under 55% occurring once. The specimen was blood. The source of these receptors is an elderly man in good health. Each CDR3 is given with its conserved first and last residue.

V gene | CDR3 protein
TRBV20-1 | CSAPVDTLFYEQYF
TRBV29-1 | CSVDEVGGGTQYF
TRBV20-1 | CSTSEGGQGNEQFF
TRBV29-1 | CSVGDANSNQPQHF
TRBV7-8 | CASSLISFGQVSYNEQFF
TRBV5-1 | CASSSDRVETQYF
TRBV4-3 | CASSQGLIVDRGFETQYF
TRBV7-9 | CASSFLGAPDTQYF
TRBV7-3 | CASSLTGTSGGYTF
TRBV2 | CASRSGAQRSGELFF
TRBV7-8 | CASSVDSYEQYF
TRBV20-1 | CSVLGRVFEETQYF
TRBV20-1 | CSATLLGETQYF
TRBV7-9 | CASSLDVGLARHEQFF
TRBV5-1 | CASSLVGTGGTGANVLTF
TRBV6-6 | CASSYQGAITDTQYF
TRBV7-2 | CASSLATSGGADTQYF
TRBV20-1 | CSASEGADTQYF
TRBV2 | CASRVVGIAGAPQFF
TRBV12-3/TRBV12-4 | CASRGGKWNTEAFF
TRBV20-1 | CSASVRADTQYF
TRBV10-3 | CAISPGRGNQPQHF
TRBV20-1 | CSARDGGRAAYEQYF
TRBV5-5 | CASSTGQSETQYF
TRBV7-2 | CASSLVRNSNQPQHF
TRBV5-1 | CASSLGAGGDEQFF
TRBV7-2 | CASSSPGTARVGTQYF
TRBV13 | CASSQRWGLAGHYEQYF
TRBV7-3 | CASSLTVGNTEAFF
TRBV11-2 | CASSLTPEAFF
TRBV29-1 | CSVEGETGGKETQYF
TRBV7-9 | CASSPGQGAHQPQHF
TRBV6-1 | CASSAFPETQYF
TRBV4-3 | CASSQDLASGSDTQYF
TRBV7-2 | CASSLEEGAGGYTF
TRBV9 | CASSGRGSFTEAFF
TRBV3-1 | CASSTTAGTGIFLGGYTF
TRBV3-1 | CASSHLEPGRETQYF
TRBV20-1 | CSAREGIGGEQFF
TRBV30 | CAWRGRGFEEQYF
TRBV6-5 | CAGNPFWGTEAFF
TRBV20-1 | CSASGDQSYNEQFF
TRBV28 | CASSRATGWGETQYF
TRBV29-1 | CSVRLAGAVETQYF
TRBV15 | CATSRALGADTQYF
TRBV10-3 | CAIARTSPYEQYF
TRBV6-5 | CASSTNDRGRWETQYF
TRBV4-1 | CASSQVQGTTDTQYF
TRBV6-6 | CASSHPPLAGNEQYF
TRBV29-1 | CSVNVAGSSYNEQFF
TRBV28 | CASVSGLAGGRRYF
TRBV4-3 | CASSQEARASYNEQFF